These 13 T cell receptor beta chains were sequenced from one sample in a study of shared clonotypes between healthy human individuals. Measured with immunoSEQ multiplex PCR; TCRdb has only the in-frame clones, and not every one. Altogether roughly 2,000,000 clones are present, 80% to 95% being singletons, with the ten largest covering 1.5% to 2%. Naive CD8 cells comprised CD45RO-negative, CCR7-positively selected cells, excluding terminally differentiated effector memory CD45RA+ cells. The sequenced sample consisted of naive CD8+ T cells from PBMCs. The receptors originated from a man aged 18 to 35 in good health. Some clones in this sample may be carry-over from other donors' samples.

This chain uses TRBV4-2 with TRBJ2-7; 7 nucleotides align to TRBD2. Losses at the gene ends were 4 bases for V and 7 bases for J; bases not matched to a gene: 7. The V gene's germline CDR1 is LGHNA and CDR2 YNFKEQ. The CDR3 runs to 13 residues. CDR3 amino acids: CASSPAGVEEQYF. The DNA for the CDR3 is TGTGCCAGCAGCCCGGCGGGGGTGGAGGAGCAGTACTTC.

Here the CDR3 DNA reads TGTGCCAGCAGCGAGGCAGGATGGGACTACGAGCAGTACTTC. Protein product: CASSEAGWDYEQYF. V is TRBV5-6 and J is TRBJ2-5; the D is unclear. With the DNA end fitting TRBJ2-7 better, the J assignment may be wrong. Germline-derived CDR1 and CDR2 are SGHDT and YYEEEE. CDR3 length equals 14 residues.

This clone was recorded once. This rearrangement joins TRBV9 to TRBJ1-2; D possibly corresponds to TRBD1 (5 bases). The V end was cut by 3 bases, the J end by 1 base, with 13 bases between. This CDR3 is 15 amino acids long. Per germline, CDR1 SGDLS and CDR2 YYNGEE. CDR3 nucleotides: TGTGCCAGCAGCGGTGGCGGGGGAAATAACTATGGCTACACCTTC. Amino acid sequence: CASSGGGGNNYGYTF. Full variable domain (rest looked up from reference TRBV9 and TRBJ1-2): DSGVTQTPKHLITATGQRVTLRCSPRSGDLSVYWYQQSLDQGLQFLIQYYNGEERAKGNILERFSAQQFPDLHSELNLSSLELGDSALYFCASSGGGGNNYGYTFGSGTRLTVV.

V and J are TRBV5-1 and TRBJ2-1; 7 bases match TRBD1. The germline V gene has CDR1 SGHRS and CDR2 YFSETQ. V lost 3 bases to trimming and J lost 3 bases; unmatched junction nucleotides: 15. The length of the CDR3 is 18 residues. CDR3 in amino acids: CASSWPPNPGTDYNEQFF. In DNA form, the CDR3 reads TGCGCCAGCAGCTGGCCCCCCAATCCCGGGACAGACTACAATGAGCAGTTCTTC.

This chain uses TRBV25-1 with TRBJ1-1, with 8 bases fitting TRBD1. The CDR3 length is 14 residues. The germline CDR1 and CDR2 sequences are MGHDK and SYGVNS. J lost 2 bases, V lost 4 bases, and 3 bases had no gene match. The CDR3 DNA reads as TGTGCCAGCAGTGGGGGGACAGGAAACACTGAAGCTTTCTTT. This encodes CASSGGTGNTEAFF.

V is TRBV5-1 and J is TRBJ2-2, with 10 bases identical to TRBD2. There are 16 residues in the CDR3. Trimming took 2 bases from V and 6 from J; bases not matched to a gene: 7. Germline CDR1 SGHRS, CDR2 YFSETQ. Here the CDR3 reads CASSLRLSGRAGELFF. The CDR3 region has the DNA TGCGCCAGCAGCTTAAGATTGAGCGGGAGGGCCGGGGAGCTGTTTTTT.

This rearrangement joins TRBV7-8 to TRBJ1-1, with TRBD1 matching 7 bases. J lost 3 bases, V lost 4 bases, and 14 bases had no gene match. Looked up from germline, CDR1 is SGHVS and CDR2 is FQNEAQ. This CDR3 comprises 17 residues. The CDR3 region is CASSSLEAPTGYTEAFF. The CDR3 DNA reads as TGTGCCAGCAGCTCCCTTGAGGCTCCGACAGGGTACACTGAAGCTTTCTTT. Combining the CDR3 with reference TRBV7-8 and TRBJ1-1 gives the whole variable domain GAGVSQSPRYKVAKRGQDVALRCDPISGHVSLFWYQQALGQGPEFLTYFQNEAQLDKSGLPSDRFFAERPEGSVSTLKIQRTQQEDSAVYLCASSSLEAPTGYTEAFFGQGTRLTVV.

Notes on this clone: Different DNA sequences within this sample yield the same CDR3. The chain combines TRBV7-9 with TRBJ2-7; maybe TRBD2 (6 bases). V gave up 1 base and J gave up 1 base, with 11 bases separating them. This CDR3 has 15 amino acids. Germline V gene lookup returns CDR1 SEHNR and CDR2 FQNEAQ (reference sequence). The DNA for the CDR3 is TGTGCCAGCAGCTTAGTGGGAGGATCATCCTACGAGCAGTACTTC. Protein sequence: CASSLVGGSSYEQYF.

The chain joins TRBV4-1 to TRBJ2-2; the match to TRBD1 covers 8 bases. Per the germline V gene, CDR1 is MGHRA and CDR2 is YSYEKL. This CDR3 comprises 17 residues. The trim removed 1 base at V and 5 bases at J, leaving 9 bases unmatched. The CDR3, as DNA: TGCGCCAGCAGCCAAGTTCCACAGGGGGTAGATACCGGGGAGCTGTTTTTT. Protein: CASSQVPQGVDTGELFF.

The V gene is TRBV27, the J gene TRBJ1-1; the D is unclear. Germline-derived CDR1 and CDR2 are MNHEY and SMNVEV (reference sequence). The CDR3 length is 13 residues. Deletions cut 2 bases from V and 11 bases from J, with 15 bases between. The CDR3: CASSLLPKMEAFF. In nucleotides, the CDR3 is TGTGCCAGCAGTTTACTACCCAAAATGGAGGCTTTCTTT.

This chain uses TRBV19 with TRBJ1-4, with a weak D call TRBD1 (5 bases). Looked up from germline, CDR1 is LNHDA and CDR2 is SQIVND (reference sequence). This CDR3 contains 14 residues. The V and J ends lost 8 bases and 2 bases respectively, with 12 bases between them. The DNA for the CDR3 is TGTGCCAGTGGCCGTGGGGGGACTAATGAAAAACTGTTTTTT. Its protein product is CASGRGGTNEKLFF.

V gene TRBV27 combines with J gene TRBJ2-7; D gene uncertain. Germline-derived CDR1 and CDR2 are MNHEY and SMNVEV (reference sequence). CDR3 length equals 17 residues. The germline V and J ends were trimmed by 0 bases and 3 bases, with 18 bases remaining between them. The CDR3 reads CASSLSSTVSAIYEQYF. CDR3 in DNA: TGTGCCAGCAGTTTATCGAGCACGGTGTCCGCAATCTACGAGCAGTACTTC.

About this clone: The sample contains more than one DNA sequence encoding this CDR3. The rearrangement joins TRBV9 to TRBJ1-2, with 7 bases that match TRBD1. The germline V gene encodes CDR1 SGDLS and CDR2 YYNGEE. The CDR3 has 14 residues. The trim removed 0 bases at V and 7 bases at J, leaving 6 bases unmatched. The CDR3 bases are TGTGCCAGCAGCGTAGTGGGAGGGGGCTCTGGCTACACCTTC. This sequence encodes CASSVVGGGSGYTF.